The 20 T cell receptor beta chains in this list originate from one sample, sequenced in a study of T-cell memory formation after mild COVID-19. TCRdb analysed the 5' RACE reads with MiXCR anew, one entry per CDR3 protein. Of some 270,000 distinct CDR3 sequences detected, 15% appear once; the ten largest clones hold under 2.5%. Source material: PBMCs or a T cell subset sorted from them (not recorded which). All receptors derive from an adult woman who had mild COVID-19 (a few samples of this study predate the infection). Cell type and time point are not known.

This chain links TRBV14 with TRBJ2-1; 8 bases fit TRBD1. Germline CDR1 SGHDN, CDR2 FVKESK. CDR3 length: 15 amino acids. V shed 2 bases, J shed 2 bases, and the junction held 2 bases outside the gene matches. The CDR3 reads CASSQRTGPYNEQFF. DNA for the CDR3: TGTGCCAGCAGCCAACGGACAGGGCCCTACAATGAGCAGTTCTTC.

The V and J genes are TRBV24-1 and TRBJ2-2; no clear D. The CDR3 consists of 13 residues. V lost 4 bases and J lost 6, with 8 bases in between. In germline, CDR1 is KGHDR, CDR2 SFDVKD. This chain's CDR3 is CATSDRMSGELFF. Here the CDR3 DNA reads TGTGCCACCAGTGACCGTATGTCCGGGGAGCTGTTTTTT.

This clonotype was recorded a few times. This sequence joins TRBV20-1 and TRBJ2-1; tentative D call: TRBD2 (5 bases). This CDR3 is built from 15 residues. Trimming shortened V by 1 base and J by 10 bases, and 20 bases separated the two germline ends. Per the germline V gene, CDR1 is DFQATT and CDR2 is SNEGSKA (reference sequence). CDR3 DNA: TGCAGTGCTAGAGCGAGAGGCACAGCGGACCTCGAGCAGTTCTTC. Translated: CSARARGTADLEQFF.

This clonotype was observed a handful of times. DNA for the CDR3: TGTGCCAGCAGGCCATTACGACTAGCGGGGGGGTTCACAGATACGCAGTATTTT. Amino acids: CASRPLRLAGGFTDTQYF. The chain carries TRBV12-3 or TRBV12-4 and TRBJ2-3, with 14 bases that match TRBD2. With V trimmed by 6 bases and J by 2 bases, 10 bases remained unmatched. The CDR3 contains 18 residues.

Only a few counts were recorded for this clonotype. CDR3 residues: CASSQETEAFF. The CDR3 DNA is TGTGCCAGCTCCCAGGAGACTGAAGCTTTCTTT. This chain connects TRBV18 to TRBJ1-1, with D unresolved. V lost 6 bases and J lost 5, with 7 bases in between. This CDR3 has 11 residues. Per germline, CDR1 KGHSH and CDR2 LQKENI. The entire variable domain, with the rest obtained from reference TRBV18 and TRBJ1-1, is as follows: NAGVMQNPRHLVRRRGQEARLRCSPMKGHSHVYWYRQLPEEGLKFMVYLQKENIIDESGMPKERFSAEFPKEGPSILRIQQVVRGDSAAYFCASSQETEAFFGQGTRLTVV.

The gene calls are TRBV5-1 and TRBJ1-4; D unresolved. The V gene lost 1 base and the J gene lost 2 bases, with 6 bases spanning the gap. The germline V gene has CDR1 SGHRS and CDR2 YFSETQ. The length of the CDR3 is 14 residues. CDR3 nucleotides: TGCGCCAGCAGCTTGCTTGCGACTAATGAAAAACTGTTTTTT. This gives the protein CASSLLATNEKLFF.

The rearrangement uses TRBV5-1 and TRBJ2-1; TRBD1 agrees at 10 bases. The CDR3 runs 14 residues. Germline V gene sequence: CDR1 SGHRS, CDR2 YFSETQ. After removal of 5 bases from V and 10 bases from J, the junction contained 9 bases not matched to a gene. The CDR3 loop is CASSARDRGREQFF. CDR3 nucleotides: TGCGCCAGCAGTGCCCGGGACAGGGGACGGGAGCAGTTCTTC.

This clonotype was observed a handful of times. In nucleotides, the CDR3 is TGCAGTGCTAGAATGGGTCGGGGCGACCAAGAGACCCAGTACTTC. Translating it yields CSARMGRGDQETQYF. The chain carries TRBV20-1 and TRBJ2-5; D could derive from TRBD1 or TRBD2 (5 bases each). This CDR3 is 15 amino acids long. CDR1 DFQATT and CDR2 SNEGSKA come from the germline V gene (reference sequence). V shed 2 bases and J shed 0 bases, with 13 bases lying between them.

This clonotype was recorded a few times. This chain uses TRBV12-3 or TRBV12-4 with TRBJ1-2; D gene uncertain. This CDR3 region has 17 residues. The V end lost 6 bases, the J end lost 3 bases, and 23 bases lay between the germline ends. The CDR3 here is CASSPPMGPNYYYGYTF. In DNA, the CDR3 is TGTGCCAGCAGCCCCCCTATGGGCCCGAACTACTACTATGGCTACACCTTC.

This clonotype was seen at least ten times. The V and J genes are TRBV5-1 and TRBJ2-5, with 11 bases fitting TRBD1. The CDR3 contains 15 residues. After removal of 4 bases from V and 4 bases from J, the junction contained 6 bases not matched to a gene. CDR1 is SGHRS, CDR2 YFSETQ, per germline. CDR3 amino acids: CASSVSGTGGETQYF. The CDR3 DNA follows: TGCGCCAGCAGCGTCTCCGGGACAGGGGGAGAGACCCAGTACTTC.

There are a few counts of this clonotype. The chain combines TRBV11-2 with TRBJ2-7; D unclear. Trimming cost V 2 bases and J 3 bases, with 11 bases left between them. The CDR3 consists of 14 residues. Germline assignment: CDR1 SGHAT and CDR2 FQNNGV. CDR3 amino acids: CASSLSVDFYEQYF. As DNA, the CDR3 is TGTGCCAGCAGCTTATCGGTCGACTTCTACGAGCAGTACTTC.

The CDR3 sequence is CASRTTGTYEQYF. In DNA, the CDR3 is TGTGCCAGCAGGACCACAGGGACCTACGAGCAGTACTTC. The chain couples TRBV6-2 or TRBV6-3 to TRBJ2-7, with D maybe TRBD1 (6 bases). This CDR3 region has 13 residues. V was trimmed by 6 bases and J by 2 bases, leaving 11 bases between them. The germline CDR1 and CDR2 sequences are MNHEY and SVGEGT.

In this sample, this clonotype turned up a few times. V is TRBV6-5 and J is TRBJ2-6; 7 nucleotides line up with TRBD1. CDR1 and CDR2 (germline): MNHEY, SVGAGI. V shed 2 bases, J shed 1 base, and the junction held 14 bases outside the gene matches. This CDR3 has 20 residues. CDR3 coding DNA: TGTGCCAGCAGTTACCAAGTTCAGGGGGTCATTAAGTCTGGGGCCAACGTCCTGACTTTC. Encoded protein: CASSYQVQGVIKSGANVLTF.

The gene calls are TRBV12-3 or TRBV12-4 and TRBJ2-7; D may be TRBD2 (6 bases). The CDR3 has 14 amino acids. V dropped 8 bases and J dropped 6 bases, with 20 bases sitting between them. CDR3 sequence: CASSGPPLEGEQYF. The CDR3, as DNA: TGTGCCAGCTCGGGCCCCCCGTTGGAGGGCGAGCAGTACTTC.

This clonotype was picked up many times. The rearrangement joins TRBV12-3 or TRBV12-4 to TRBJ2-7; 10 bases fit TRBD1. The CDR3 extends over 13 amino acids. Unmatched junction bases numbered 5, after V lost 5 bases and J lost 7 bases. CDR3 nucleotide sequence: TGTGCCAGCAGTCGACAGGGGGCGGGGGAGCAGTACTTC. Protein product: CASSRQGAGEQYF.

This rearrangement joins TRBV12-3 or TRBV12-4 to TRBJ2-2; tentative D call: TRBD1 (9 bases). The CDR3 runs to 16 residues. Trimming shortened V by 5 bases and J by 4 bases, and 17 bases separated the two germline ends. The CDR3 DNA reads TGTGCCAGCAGTCCGGGGGGGACAGGGAGCACCGGGGAGCTGTTTTTT. Translating it yields CASSPGGTGSTGELFF.

Ten or more counts support this clonotype. The V gene is TRBV12-3 or TRBV12-4, the J gene TRBJ2-7; no definite D call. This CDR3 comprises 12 residues. Trimming cost V 1 base and J 3 bases, with 4 bases left between them. CDR3 nucleotides: TGTGCCAGCAGTTTAGGCTACTACGAGCAGTACTTC. This sequence encodes CASSLGYYEQYF.

This clonotype was recorded many times. The chain joins TRBV18 to TRBJ2-2; D ambiguous. CDR3 length: 13 residues. With 0 bases removed from V and 5 bases from J, the gap between germline ends came to 4 bases. The germline gives CDR1 KGHSH, CDR2 LQKENI. CDR3 sequence: CASSPPLTGELFF. The CDR3 nucleotides are TGTGCCAGCTCACCACCGTTAACCGGGGAGCTGTTTTTT.

This clonotype was counted at least ten times. V is TRBV29-1 and J is TRBJ2-3, with D maybe TRBD1 (6 bases). Germline V gene sequence: CDR1 SQVTM, CDR2 ANQGSEA. This CDR3 has 12 amino acids. V shed 5 bases and J shed 11 bases, with 17 bases lying between them. The CDR3 DNA reads TGCAGCGTTCGATTCGGGGACATCGGGCAGTATTTT. This translates into CSVRFGDIGQYF.

This clonotype has more than one count but fewer than ten. The rearrangement links TRBV7-2 to TRBJ2-1; 12 bases agree with TRBD2. The CDR3 extends over 16 amino acids. CDR1 is SGHTA, CDR2 FQGNSA, per germline. The V and J ends lost 6 bases and 9 bases, in that order; junction bases with no gene match: 12. CDR3 in DNA: TGTGCCAGCAGAGCAACTAGCGGGGGGTTAGGGGGTGAGCAGTTCTTC. Its protein is CASRATSGGLGGEQFF.